The rows below give T cell receptor beta chains drawn from one sample of a study of identical twins. TCRdb re-derived calls from the 5' RACE reads in MiXCR, one entry per CDR3 protein. The table includes roughly 250,000 distinct CDR3 sequences, around 6.6% detected once. Separately, the same data were catalogued under a study of yellow fever vaccine responses in identical twins.

Material for sequencing was memory (CD45RO+) T cells sorted from blood. These receptors were obtained from a woman under 30 in good health. Both conserved end residues are part of each CDR3. The D gene is left open where the match is weak. The size entry is marked missing in some rows and otherwise reads once, few, many or a size class.

>-|TRBJ2-3|-|TRBV7-8
TGTGCCAGCAGCTCACGGACAGTCACAGATACGCAGTATTTT
CASSSRTVTDTQYF
>TRBD2|TRBJ2-1|-|TRBV11-2
TGTGCCAGCAGCTACCTCGGTCTAGCGGGAGGGCCTTGGGATGAGCAGTTCTTC
CASSYLGLAGGPWDEQFF
>-|TRBJ2-1|-|TRBV15
TGTGCCACCAGCAGAGAGGTAGGGGTTGGTCCGTTCTTC
CATSREVGVGPFF
>-|TRBJ1-1|-|TRBV19
TGTGCCAGTAGTAGGAGCACAGGGGAAGCTTTCTTT
CASSRSTGEAFF
>-|TRBJ2-3|-|TRBV2
TGTGCCAGCAGGGCTAGTCCTAGCACAGATACGCAGTATTTT
CASRASPSTDTQYF
>TRBD1|TRBJ1-1|many|TRBV12-3/TRBV12-4
TGTGCCAGCTCTCCGGGACAGAACCGGATCACTGAAGCTTTCTTT
CASSPGQNRITEAFF
>TRBD1|TRBJ1-2|-|TRBV20-1
TGCAGTGCTATGACAGGGAACTATGGCTACACCTTC
CSAMTGNYGYTF
>-|TRBJ2-3|few|TRBV3-1
TGTGCCAGCAGCCTAAGAGTCGGGACCACGGGCAATACGCAGTATTTT
CASSLRVGTTGNTQYF
>-|TRBJ1-5|-|TRBV2
TGTGCCAGCAACCTCGAGGGAGCCTACGGGCCCCAGCATTTT
CASNLEGAYGPQHF
>-|TRBJ2-3|many|TRBV10-1
TGCGCCAGCAGTGAGGATGCAGATACGCAGTATTTT
CASSEDADTQYF
>-|TRBJ1-4|-|TRBV20-1
TGCAGTGCTATAGGGGGGAATGAAAAACTGTTTTTT
CSAIGGNEKLFF
>-|TRBJ1-3|-|TRBV6-1
TGTGCCAGCAGTGAAGCGCACAGAGCAGGAAACACCATATATTTT
CASSEAHRAGNTIYF
>TRBD1|TRBJ1-2|many|TRBV12-3/TRBV12-4
TGTGCCAGCAGACGGGACAGGGCGGTCGACTATGGCTACACCTTC
CASRRDRAVDYGYTF
>-|TRBJ2-7|few|TRBV20-1
TGCAGTGCTAAGCACGTGTTCGAGCAGTACTTC
CSAKHVFEQYF
>-|TRBJ2-1|-|TRBV4-2
TGTGCCAGCAGCCCCTCCGGTAGGTTCAGGGATGATCAGTTCTTC
CASSPSGRFRDDQFF
>-|TRBJ2-7|few|TRBV2
TGTGCCAGCAGAGGTCGGGACGGACGGAAGTTCTCCTACGAGCAGTACTTC
CASRGRDGRKFSYEQYF
>-|TRBJ2-3|-|TRBV11-1
TGTGCCAGCAGCTCAGGGGGGGCAGCGCCGATCCATGACACCAAGACAGATACGCAGTATTTT
CASSSGGAAPIHDTKTDTQYF
>-|TRBJ2-1|-|TRBV7-6
TGTGCCAGCAGCTTAGCACGGAGGACAGTTTCACCCTACAATGAGCAGTTCTTC
CASSLARRTVSPYNEQFF